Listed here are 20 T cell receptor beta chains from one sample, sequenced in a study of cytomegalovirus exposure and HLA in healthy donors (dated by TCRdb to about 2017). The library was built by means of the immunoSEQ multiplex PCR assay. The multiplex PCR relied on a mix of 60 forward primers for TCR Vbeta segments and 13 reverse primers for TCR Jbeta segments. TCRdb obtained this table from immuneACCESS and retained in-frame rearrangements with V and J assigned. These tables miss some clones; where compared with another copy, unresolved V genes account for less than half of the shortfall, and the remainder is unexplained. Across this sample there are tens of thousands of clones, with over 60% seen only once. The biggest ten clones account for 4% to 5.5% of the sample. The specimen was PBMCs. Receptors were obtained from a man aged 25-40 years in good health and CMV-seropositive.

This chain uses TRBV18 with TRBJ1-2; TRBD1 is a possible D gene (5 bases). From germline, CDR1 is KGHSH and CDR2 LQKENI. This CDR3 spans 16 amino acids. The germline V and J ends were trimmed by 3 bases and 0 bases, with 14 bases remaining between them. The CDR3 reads CASSPLMGGANYGYTF. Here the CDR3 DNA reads TGTGCCAGCTCACCCCTAATGGGGGGGGCTAACTATGGCTACACCTTC.

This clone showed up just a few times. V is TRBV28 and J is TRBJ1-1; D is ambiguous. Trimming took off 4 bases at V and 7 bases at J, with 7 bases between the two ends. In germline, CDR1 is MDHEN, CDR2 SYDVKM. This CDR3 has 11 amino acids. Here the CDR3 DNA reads TGTGCCAGCAGTTCCCGGGGTGAAGCTTTCTTT. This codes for CASSSRGEAFF. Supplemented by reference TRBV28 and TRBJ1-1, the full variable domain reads DVKVTQSSRYLVKRTGEKVFLECVQDMDHENMFWYRQDPGLGLRLIYFSYDVKMKEKGDIPEGYSVSREKKERFSLILESASTNQTSMYLCASSSRGEAFFGQGTRLTVV.

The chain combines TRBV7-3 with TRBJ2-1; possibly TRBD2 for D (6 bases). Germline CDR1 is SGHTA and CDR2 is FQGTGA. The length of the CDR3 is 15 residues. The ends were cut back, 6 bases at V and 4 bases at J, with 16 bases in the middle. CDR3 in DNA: TGTGCCAGCAGTCCCGAACAGCGGGTGTACAATGAGCAGTTCTTC. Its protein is CASSPEQRVYNEQFF.

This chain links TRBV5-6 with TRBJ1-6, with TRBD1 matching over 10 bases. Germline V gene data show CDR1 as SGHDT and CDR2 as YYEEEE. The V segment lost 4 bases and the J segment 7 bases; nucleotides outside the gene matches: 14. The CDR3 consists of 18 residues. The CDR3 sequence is CASSAPGTGDWGNSPLHF. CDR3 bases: TGTGCCAGCAGCGCCCCCGGGACAGGGGATTGGGGAAATTCACCCCTCCACTTT.

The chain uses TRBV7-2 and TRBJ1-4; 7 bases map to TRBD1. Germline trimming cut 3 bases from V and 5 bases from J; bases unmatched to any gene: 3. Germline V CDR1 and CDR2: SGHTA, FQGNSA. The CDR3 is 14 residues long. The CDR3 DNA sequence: TGTGCCAGCAGCTTTAGCAGGGGGAATGAAAAACTGTTTTTT. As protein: CASSFSRGNEKLFF.

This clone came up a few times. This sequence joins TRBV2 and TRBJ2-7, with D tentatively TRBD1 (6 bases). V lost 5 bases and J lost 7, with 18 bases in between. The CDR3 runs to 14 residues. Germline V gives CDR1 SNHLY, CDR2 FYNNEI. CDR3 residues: CASSPPHRELEQYV. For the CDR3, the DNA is TGTGCCAGCAGTCCACCCCACAGGGAGCTGGAGCAGTACGTC.

CDR3 amino acids: CASSFRGQGAYEQFF. The CDR3, as DNA: TGTGCCAGCAGCTTCCGAGGACAGGGGGCCTATGAGCAGTTCTTC. The rearrangement uses TRBV28 and TRBJ2-1; 11 bases map to TRBD1. Germline V gene data show CDR1 as MDHEN and CDR2 as SYDVKM. The CDR3 is 15 amino acids. V lost 6 bases, J lost 8 bases, and 9 bases stayed unmatched.

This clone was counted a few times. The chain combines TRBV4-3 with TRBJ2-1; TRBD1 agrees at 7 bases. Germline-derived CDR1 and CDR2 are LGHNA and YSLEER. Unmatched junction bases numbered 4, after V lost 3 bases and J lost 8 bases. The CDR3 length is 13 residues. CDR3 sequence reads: CASSHTDRDEQFF. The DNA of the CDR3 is TGCGCCAGCAGCCATACCGACAGGGATGAGCAGTTCTTC.

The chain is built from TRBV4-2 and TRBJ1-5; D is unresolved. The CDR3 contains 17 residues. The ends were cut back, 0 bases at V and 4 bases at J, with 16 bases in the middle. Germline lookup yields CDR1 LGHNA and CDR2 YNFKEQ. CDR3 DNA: TGTGCCAGCAGCCAAGATGGTGGCGGAGGTGGTAATCAGCCCCAGCATTTT. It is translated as CASSQDGGGGGNQPQHF.

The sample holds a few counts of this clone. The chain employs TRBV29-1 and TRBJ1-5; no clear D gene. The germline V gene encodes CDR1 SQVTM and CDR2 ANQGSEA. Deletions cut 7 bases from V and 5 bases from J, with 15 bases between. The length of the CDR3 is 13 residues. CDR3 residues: CSAGVGRDQPQHF. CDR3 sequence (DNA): TGCAGCGCCGGAGTAGGGAGGGATCAGCCCCAGCATTTT.

In DNA, the CDR3 is TGCAGTGTCCTAGGAGGAAATGGCTACACCTTC. Amino acid sequence: CSVLGGNGYTF. The J gene is TRBJ1-2, the V gene TRBV20-1, with no clear D. The CDR3 extends over 11 amino acids. Germline values: CDR1 DFQATT, CDR2 SNEGSKA (reference sequence). The ends were cut back, 7 bases at V and 6 bases at J, with 12 bases in the middle.

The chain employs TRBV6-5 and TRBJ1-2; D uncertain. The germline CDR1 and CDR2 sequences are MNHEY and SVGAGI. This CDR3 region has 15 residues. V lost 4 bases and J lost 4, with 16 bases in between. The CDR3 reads CASSFPLGNSYGYTF. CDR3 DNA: TGTGCCAGCAGTTTCCCTCTGGGCAACAGCTATGGCTACACCTTC.

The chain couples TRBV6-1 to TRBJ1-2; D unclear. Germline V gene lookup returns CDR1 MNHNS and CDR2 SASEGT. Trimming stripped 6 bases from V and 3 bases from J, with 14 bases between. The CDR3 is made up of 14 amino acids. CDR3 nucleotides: TGTGCCAGCAGCGTCCGAGAGAGGGACTATGGCTACACCTTC. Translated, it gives CASSVRERDYGYTF.

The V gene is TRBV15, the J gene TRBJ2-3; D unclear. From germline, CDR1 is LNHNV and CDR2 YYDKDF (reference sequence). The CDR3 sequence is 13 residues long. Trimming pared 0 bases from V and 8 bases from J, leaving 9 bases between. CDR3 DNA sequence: TGTGCCACCAGCAGAGATCCCGGTGGTACGCAGTATTTT. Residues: CATSRDPGGTQYF. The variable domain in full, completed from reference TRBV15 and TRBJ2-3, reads DAMVIQNPRYQVTQFGKPVTLSCSQTLNHNVMYWYQQKSSQAPKLLFHYYDKDFNNEADTPDNFQSRRPNTSFCFLDIRSPGLGDTAMYLCATSRDPGGTQYFGPGTRLTVL.

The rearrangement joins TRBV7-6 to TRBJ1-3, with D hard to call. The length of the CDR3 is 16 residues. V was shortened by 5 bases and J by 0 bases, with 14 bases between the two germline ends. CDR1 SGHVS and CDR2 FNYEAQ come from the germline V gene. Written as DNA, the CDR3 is TGTGCCAGCAGCCGGGCCGGGGTTCCCTCTGGAAACACCATATATTTT. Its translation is CASSRAGVPSGNTIYF. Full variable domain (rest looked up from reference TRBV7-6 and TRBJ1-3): GAGVSQSPRYKVTKRGQDVALRCDPISGHVSLYWYRQALGQGPEFLTYFNYEAQQDKSGLPNDRFSAERPEGSISTLTIQRTEQRDSAMYRCASSRAGVPSGNTIYFGEGSWLTVV.

The CDR3 sequence is CAISDLDSSYEQYF. As DNA, the CDR3 is TGTGCCATCAGTGATCTGGACAGTTCCTACGAGCAGTACTTC. This chain links TRBV10-3 with TRBJ2-7, with a possible D match to TRBD1 (6 bases). The germline CDR1 and CDR2 sequences are ENHRY and SYGVKD. V was cut by 3 bases and J by 1 base, with 10 bases left in between. The CDR3 covers 14 residues.

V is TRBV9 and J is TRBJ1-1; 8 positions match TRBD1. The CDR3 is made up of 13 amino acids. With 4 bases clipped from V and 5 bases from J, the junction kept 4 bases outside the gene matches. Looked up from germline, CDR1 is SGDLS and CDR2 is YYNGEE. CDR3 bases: TGTGCCAGCAGCCCCGACAGGGGAACTGAAGCTTTCTTT. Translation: CASSPDRGTEAFF. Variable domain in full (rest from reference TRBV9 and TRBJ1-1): DSGVTQTPKHLITATGQRVTLRCSPRSGDLSVYWYQQSLDQGLQFLIQYYNGEERAKGNILERFSAQQFPDLHSELNLSSLELGDSALYFCASSPDRGTEAFFGQGTRLTVV.

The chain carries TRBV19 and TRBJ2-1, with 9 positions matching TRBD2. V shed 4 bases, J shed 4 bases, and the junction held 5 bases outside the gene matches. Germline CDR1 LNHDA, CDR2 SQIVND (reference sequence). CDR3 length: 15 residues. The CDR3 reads CASSKAGGEYNEQFF. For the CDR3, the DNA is TGTGCCAGTAGTAAGGCGGGAGGGGAATACAATGAGCAGTTCTTC.

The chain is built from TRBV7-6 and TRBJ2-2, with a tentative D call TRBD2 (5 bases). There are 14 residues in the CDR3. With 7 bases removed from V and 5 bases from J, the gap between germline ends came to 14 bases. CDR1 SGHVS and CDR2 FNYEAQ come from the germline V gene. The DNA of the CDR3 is TGTGCCAGCACCCTGGAGAGGGCTACCGGGGAGCTGTTTTTT. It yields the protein CASTLERATGELFF.

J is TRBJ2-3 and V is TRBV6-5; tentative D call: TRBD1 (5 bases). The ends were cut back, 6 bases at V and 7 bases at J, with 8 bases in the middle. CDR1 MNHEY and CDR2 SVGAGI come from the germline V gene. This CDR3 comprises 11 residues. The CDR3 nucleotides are TGTGCCAGCAGGAAGGGGTATACGCAGTATTTT. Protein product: CASRKGYTQYF.